The clone carrying this T cell receptor beta chain has a handful of counts. Extracted from the samples, RNA was reverse transcribed into cDNA to serve as the sequencing template. Here immunoSEQ multiplex PCR was the method, and the copy in TCRdb shows in-frame clones only, minus some. This table holds roughly 130,000 clones, roughly 58% found once. These data originate in a study of CD8+ T cells in alopecia areata. Study as a whole: For the treated group, dosing was oral tofacitinib at 5 to 10 mg twice daily.

The clonotype was recovered from a human donor with alopecia areata. The sequenced sample was CD4+ T cells sorted from blood, obtained at week 0.

The CDR3 sequence is CSAGLRTGGETQYF. In DNA, the CDR3 is TGCAGCGCAGGACTCCGGACAGGGGGGGAGACCCAGTACTTC. This rearrangement joins TRBV29-1 to TRBJ2-5, with TRBD1 identical over 10 bases. The CDR3 spans 14 residues. Trimming removed 7 bases from V and 5 bases from J; junction bases left unmatched: 10. Germline lookup yields CDR1 SQVTM and CDR2 ANQGSEA.